This T cell receptor (beta chain) was documented in a study of blood T cell repertoires in COVID-19. Across the whole study: Sites in the United States, Italy and Spain provided acute and convalescent COVID-19 samples. The analysed material was cDNA or gDNA that came from T cells, B-cell-depleted T cells, or PBMCs.

In the study's own analysis: Researchers report that nucleated cell counts were estimated from reference gene primer amplification. Clones were read by immunoSEQ multiplex PCR, and TCRdb kept only the in-frame ones, dropping some. D and trimming were read from the DNA, whereas the V and J calls and clone size are those reported in that table. The sample carries 200,000 to 250,000 clones, roughly 84% recorded once. This TCR was sampled from a man aged 45 to 65 with active or convalescent COVID-19. Material: peripheral blood.

The CDR3 DNA reads TGTGCCAGCAGTCCGGCAGGGGCTTTGGACAATGAGCAGTTCTTC. It encodes CASSPAGALDNEQFF. The chain joins TRBV25-1 to TRBJ2-1; D perhaps matches TRBD1 (6 bases). This CDR3 has 15 amino acids. Germline assignment: CDR1 MGHDK and CDR2 SYGVNS. V was shortened by 5 bases and J by 5 bases, with 16 bases between the two germline ends.